The entry below describes one T cell receptor beta chain. Its target is unknown. This entry is derived from a study of OX40 agonist ivuxolimab in advanced cancers. Turning to the study itself: The study treated patients with ivuxolimab, an agonistic anti-OX40 (CD134) antibody. The study reported partial responses in three patients: one hepatocellular carcinoma, two cutaneous melanoma. Allowance was made for prior anti-PD-1, anti-PD-L1 or anti-CTLA-4 therapy, and approximately 40% had some.

The repertoire was sequenced with immunoSEQ multiplex PCR; TCRdb's copy has only in-frame clones and lacks some. This table has over 65,000 clones, around 80% appearing once. Study-level findings and limits: Normalized T-cell clonal expansion was also low in some nonresponders.

The clonotype comes from an adult with an advanced solid tumor such as melanoma, head and neck, liver or kidney cancer. The material was CD4+ or CD8+ T cells sorted from blood, obtained in a trial of the OX40 agonist ivuxolimab.

In DNA, the CDR3 is TGTGCCATCAGTGGGGGGACAGGGGACTCCTACAATGAGCAGTTCTTC. Its translation: CAISGGTGDSYNEQFF. V is TRBV10-3 and J is TRBJ2-1; TRBD1 matches at 10 bases. The trim removed 4 bases at V and 0 bases at J, leaving 3 bases unmatched. In germline, CDR1 is ENHRY, CDR2 SYGVKD. The CDR3 runs to 16 residues.